Presented here are 16 T cell receptor beta chains from one specimen sequenced in a study of blood T cell repertoires in COVID-19 (dated by TCRdb to the early 2020s). Library prep was done by the immunoSEQ multiplex PCR assay. The clones in this table, taken by TCRdb from immuneACCESS, are in-frame only. Not every clone is retained; where verified, under half of the shortfall comes from an unresolved V gene, and the cause of the rest is unknown. The sample yields around 150,000 clones; 85% to 95% were counted once. 4.5% to 5.5% of the sample goes to the ten largest clones. The specimen was peripheral blood. The receptors derive from a woman aged 50 to 65 with acute or convalescent COVID-19.

The chain combines TRBV28 with TRBJ2-1, with D uncertain. Germline CDR1 is MDHEN and CDR2 is SYDVKM. This CDR3 is built from 11 residues. The germline V and J ends were trimmed by 3 bases and 11 bases, with 8 bases remaining between them. CDR3 protein: CASSFSSQQFF. The CDR3 DNA reads TGTGCCAGCAGTTTTTCCAGTCAGCAGTTCTTC. Variable domain in full (rest from reference TRBV28 and TRBJ2-1): DVKVTQSSRYLVKRTGEKVFLECVQDMDHENMFWYRQDPGLGLRLIYFSYDVKMKEKGDIPEGYSVSREKKERFSLILESASTNQTSMYLCASSFSSQQFFGPGTRLTVL.

The count of this clone is one. The rearrangement uses TRBV6-2 or TRBV6-3 and TRBJ1-5; D perhaps matches TRBD1 (6 bases). The ends were cut back, 0 bases at V and 5 bases at J, with 17 bases in the middle. The CDR3 loop spans 17 amino acids. Germline V gene sequence: CDR1 MNHEY, CDR2 SVGEGT. Written as DNA, the CDR3 is TGTGCCAGCAGTTACTCGAAGCTCAGGACAGCTTATCAGCCCCAGCATTTT. Translation: CASSYSKLRTAYQPQHF.

Points on this clone: One junction end does not reproduce the germline sequence, and a read error may be involved. J is TRBJ1-3 and V is TRBV2; D is unresolved. Germline V gene lookup returns CDR1 SNHLY and CDR2 FYNNEI. This CDR3 has 13 residues. The CDR3 DNA reads as TGTGCCACCAGTTGGAGCTCTGGAAACACCATATATTTT. This encodes CATSWSSGNTIYF.

V is TRBV27 and J is TRBJ1-1, with a weak D call TRBD1 (5 bases). CDR1 MNHEY and CDR2 SMNVEV come from the germline V gene (reference sequence). Trimming took 3 bases from V and 8 from J, leaving 13 bases between them. The CDR3 runs to 13 residues. CDR3 sequence: CASSFIGQREAFF. CDR3 coding DNA: TGTGCCAGCAGTTTCATAGGACAAAGAGAAGCTTTCTTT.

This chain joins TRBV12-3 or TRBV12-4 and TRBJ1-2; 7 bases map to TRBD1. V trimming: 4 bases; J trimming: 8 bases; junction bases outside the gene matches: 4. CDR3 length: 12 amino acids. The CDR3 spells CASSSNRGGYTF. The CDR3 coding sequence is TGTGCCAGCAGTTCCAACAGGGGAGGCTACACCTTC.

CDR3 DNA sequence: TGTGCCTGGAGTCCCCTCCCAGAGAACACCGGGGAGCTGTTTTTT. Its translation: CAWSPLPENTGELFF. This chain links TRBV30 with TRBJ2-2; no reliable D call. This CDR3 contains 15 residues. Per germline, CDR1 GTSNPN and CDR2 SVGIG (reference sequence). Trimming stripped 2 bases from V and 1 base from J, with 11 bases between. Combining the CDR3 with reference TRBV30 and TRBJ2-2 gives the whole variable domain SQTIHQWPATLVQPVGSPLSLECTVEGTSNPNLYWYRQAAGRGLQLLFYSVGIGQISSEVPQNLSASRPQDRQFILSSKKLLLSDSGFYLCAWSPLPENTGELFFGEGSRLTVL.

This chain uses TRBV28 with TRBJ1-1, with 8 bases fitting TRBD1. V was clipped by 6 bases and J by 7 bases; unmatched bases: 4. Germline-derived CDR1 and CDR2 are MDHEN and SYDVKM. This CDR3 comprises 12 residues. The CDR3 DNA is TGTGCCAGCAGAACGACAGGGGATGAAGCTTTCTTT. This encodes CASRTTGDEAFF.

The CDR3: CASSYSQGLYGYTF. CDR3 bases: TGTGCCAGCAGTTACTCGCAGGGGTTGTATGGCTACACCTTC. This chain connects TRBV6-5 to TRBJ1-2; a possible D gene is TRBD1 (6 bases). The CDR3 is 14 residues long. V lost 0 bases, J lost 5 bases, and 10 bases lay in between. Germline V gene lookup returns CDR1 MNHEY and CDR2 SVGAGI.

The chain couples TRBV20-1 to TRBJ2-5, with D perhaps TRBD2 (5 bases). Per germline, CDR1 DFQATT and CDR2 SNEGSKA (reference sequence). V was trimmed by 3 bases and J by 5 bases, leaving 10 bases between them. CDR3 length: 12 amino acids. The CDR3 sequence is CSASAGVETQYF. CDR3 nucleotides: TGCAGTGCTAGTGCCGGGGTGGAGACCCAGTACTTC.

This clone was found once. The V and J genes are TRBV10-3 and TRBJ2-3; 9 nucleotides agree with TRBD2. Looked up from germline, CDR1 is ENHRY and CDR2 is SYGVKD. With V trimmed by 10 bases and J by 2 bases, 7 bases remained unmatched. There are 14 residues in the CDR3. DNA of the CDR3: TGTGCCACCACTATAGCGGGAGCCACAGATACGCAGTATTTT. It translates to CATTIAGATDTQYF.

J is TRBJ2-1 and V is TRBV7-6; the D gene is possibly TRBD2 (5 bases). The CDR3 sequence is 16 residues long. Germline-derived CDR1 and CDR2 are SGHVS and FNYEAQ. Trimming shortened V by 0 bases and J by 2 bases, and 11 bases separated the two germline ends. CDR3 loop: CASSLAEGRAYNEQFF. CDR3 DNA: TGTGCCAGCAGCTTAGCGGAAGGGCGGGCCTACAATGAGCAGTTCTTC.

The chain uses TRBV7-9 and TRBJ2-7; 7 bases are a match to TRBD2. The CDR3 consists of 15 residues. The V and J ends lost 6 bases and 3 bases, in that order; junction bases with no gene match: 11. Germline CDR1 SEHNR, CDR2 FQNEAQ (reference sequence). The CDR3 here is CASRLVGGVSYEQYF. CDR3 bases: TGTGCCAGCAGATTGGTGGGAGGGGTAAGCTACGAGCAGTACTTC.

This chain connects TRBV4-2 to TRBJ1-2; no firm D call. The CDR3 runs 15 residues. Trimming removed 6 bases at V and 2 bases at J, with 16 bases between. The germline CDR1 and CDR2 sequences are LGHNA and YNFKEQ. The chain's CDR3 is CASRQTGDGNYGYTF. The CDR3 nucleotides read TGTGCCAGCAGGCAAACTGGAGACGGAAACTATGGCTACACCTTC.

This clone has only one observation. One junction end does not reproduce the germline sequence, and a read error may be involved. This chain connects TRBV4-1 to TRBJ2-6, with D uncertain. The germline gives CDR1 MGHRA, CDR2 YSYEKL. This CDR3 is built from 16 residues. CDR3 sequence reads: CASSQETMTGANVLTF. The CDR3 coding sequence is TGCGCCAGCAGCCAAGAGACCATGACTGGTGCCAACGTCCTGACTTTC.

The chain joins TRBV19 to TRBJ2-2, with TRBD1 matching over 7 bases. The CDR3 covers 14 residues. The trim removed 7 bases at V and 2 bases at J, leaving 4 bases unmatched. Germline CDR1 is LNHDA and CDR2 is SQIVND (reference sequence). The CDR3 DNA follows: TGTGCCAGTATGGACAGGCAAAACACCGGGGAGCTGTTTTTT. This sequence encodes CASMDRQNTGELFF.

This clone was seen only once. This rearrangement joins TRBV7-3 to TRBJ2-1; no reliable D call. There are 15 residues in the CDR3. V lost 2 bases and J lost 1, with 9 bases in between. The germline CDR1 and CDR2 sequences are SGHTA and FQGTGA. This CDR3 is CASSLHQASYNEQFF. In DNA, the CDR3 is TGTGCCAGCAGCTTACACCAGGCGTCCTACAATGAGCAGTTCTTC.